This T cell receptor beta chain was recorded in a study of blood T cell repertoires in COVID-19. Turning to the study itself: From the United States, Italy and Spain came samples of acute and convalescent COVID-19. PBMCs, B-cell-depleted T cells, or T cells provided the cDNA or gDNA that made up the material.

Seattle researchers signed up patients amid active infection and tracked them longitudinally. CDR3 length: 14 amino acids. From germline, CDR1 is MNHEY and CDR2 SVGAGI. Unmatched junction bases numbered 6, after V lost 5 bases and J lost 7 bases. Original processing notes: Amplification of reference gene primers was used by the study to estimate nucleated cell counts. The assay was immunoSEQ multiplex PCR, and TCRdb's table has in-frame clones only and misses some. For V, J and clone size, that table is used; D and trimming come from the DNA. The sample yields about 420,000 clones, roughly 90% seen once.

This clonotype was obtained from a young man with COVID-19, enrolled during active disease. Specimen: peripheral blood. The V call is TRBV6-5, the J call TRBJ1-5, with 9 nucleotides matching TRBD1. This CDR3 is CASSHDRGDQPQHF. The CDR3 nucleotides read TGTGCCAGCAGTCACGACAGGGGGGACCAGCCCCAGCATTTT.